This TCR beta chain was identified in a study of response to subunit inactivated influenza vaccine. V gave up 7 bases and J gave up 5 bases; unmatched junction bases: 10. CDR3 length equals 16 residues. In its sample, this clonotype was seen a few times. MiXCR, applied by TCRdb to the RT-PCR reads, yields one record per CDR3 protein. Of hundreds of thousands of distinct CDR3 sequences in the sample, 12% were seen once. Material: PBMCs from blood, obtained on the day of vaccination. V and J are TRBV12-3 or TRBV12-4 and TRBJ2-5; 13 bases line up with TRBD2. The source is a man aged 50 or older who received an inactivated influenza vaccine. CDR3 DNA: TGTGCCAGCACCAGGACTAGCGGGAGCCGGGGGGAGACCCAGTACTTC. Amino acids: CASTRTSGSRGETQYF.